This TCR beta chain was captured by sequencing in a study of CD8 T cells in Susac syndrome. Trimming removed 2 bases at V and 2 bases at J, with 15 bases between. Looked up from germline, CDR1 is SGHNT and CDR2 is YYREEE (reference sequence). This CDR3 is 16 amino acids long. Reverse transcription of roughly 0.5 to 1 ug RNA was performed with random hexamers. It was immunoSEQ multiplex PCR that amplified TCR beta CDR3 across 54 Vbeta and 13 Jbeta. TCRdb independently ran MiXCR on the immunoSEQ multiplex PCR reads; one entry per CDR3 protein. Of roughly 180,000 distinct CDR3 sequences in the sample, around 93% were seen once. It was negative isolation that provided the CD8+ and CD4+ T cells, whereas TEMRA cells were enriched by FACS.

The source is a human donor with multiple sclerosis. The sequencing sample was made of CD4+ T cells from PBMCs. The chain combines TRBV5-4 with TRBJ2-3; D might be TRBD2 (6 bases). The CDR3 sequence is CASSFGAGRITDTQYF. The DNA for the CDR3 is TGTGCCAGCAGCTTTGGGGCGGGGCGAATCACAGATACGCAGTATTTT.